A single sample gave rise to the 6 T cell receptor beta chains below, sequenced in a study of shared clonotypes between healthy human individuals. Generated by immunoSEQ multiplex PCR, the TCRdb table keeps only in-frame clones and is missing some. Among 170,000 or so clones listed, approximately 62% were seen once. Source material: memory CD4+ T cells sorted from blood. This sample's subset: CD45RA-negative fraction. These receptor sequences come from a man between 25 and 39 years old in good health.

The chain joins TRBV10-3 to TRBJ2-6; TRBD1 is a possible D gene (6 bases). Between the trimmed V and J ends, which lost 0 bases and 1 base, there was a span of 13 bases. The germline gives CDR1 ENHRY, CDR2 SYGVKD. The CDR3 totals 18 residues. CDR3 sequence (DNA): TGTGCCATCAGTGAGTCAGGGGGAGCGGTGTCTGGGGCCAACGTCCTGACTTTC. This codes for CAISESGGAVSGANVLTF.

This chain uses TRBV5-1 with TRBJ1-4; no clear D gene. Germline V gives CDR1 SGHRS, CDR2 YFSETQ. This CDR3 is built from 14 residues. Trimming left V 6 bases short and J 1 base short, with 10 bases between. CDR3 in DNA: TGCGCCAGCACCCAGGACGGAACTAATGAAAAACTGTTTTTT. Translating gives CASTQDGTNEKLFF.

V and J are TRBV28 and TRBJ2-7; 9 bases agree with TRBD1. CDR1 is MDHEN and CDR2 is SYDVKM in the germline V gene. V was pared by 5 bases and J by 2 bases, with 4 bases of the junction left unmatched. The CDR3 is 14 residues long. CDR3 amino acids: CASSRTGAPYEQYF. The CDR3 DNA follows: TGTGCCAGCAGTCGGACAGGGGCGCCCTACGAGCAGTACTTC.

The chain links TRBV19 to TRBJ1-1; D is undetermined. Trimming took off 1 base at V and 5 bases at J, with 8 bases between the two ends. In germline, CDR1 is LNHDA, CDR2 SQIVND (reference sequence). This CDR3 has 13 residues. The CDR3 protein is CASSIGIWTEAFF. The CDR3 nucleotides read TGTGCCAGTAGTATAGGCATCTGGACTGAAGCTTTCTTT.

This rearrangement joins TRBV11-2 to TRBJ2-7, with TRBD1 identical over 7 bases. Germline V lookup: CDR1 SGHAT, CDR2 FQNNGV. V lost 2 bases, J lost 6 bases, and 13 bases stayed unmatched. The CDR3 totals 16 residues. The CDR3 reads CASSLLTHRGGGEQYF. The CDR3 DNA reads TGTGCCAGCAGCTTACTTACCCACAGGGGCGGAGGCGAGCAGTACTTC.

For this clone: An end of the junction differs from the germline gene, which may be a read error. This chain connects TRBV7-9 to TRBJ2-1; D could derive from TRBD1 or TRBD2 (6 bases each). Per the germline V gene, CDR1 is SEHNR and CDR2 is FQNEAQ (reference sequence). CDR3 length: 12 residues. In DNA, the CDR3 is TGTGCCAGCAGGTTAGGGGGGAATGAGCAGTTCTTC. Protein sequence: CASRLGGNEQFF.